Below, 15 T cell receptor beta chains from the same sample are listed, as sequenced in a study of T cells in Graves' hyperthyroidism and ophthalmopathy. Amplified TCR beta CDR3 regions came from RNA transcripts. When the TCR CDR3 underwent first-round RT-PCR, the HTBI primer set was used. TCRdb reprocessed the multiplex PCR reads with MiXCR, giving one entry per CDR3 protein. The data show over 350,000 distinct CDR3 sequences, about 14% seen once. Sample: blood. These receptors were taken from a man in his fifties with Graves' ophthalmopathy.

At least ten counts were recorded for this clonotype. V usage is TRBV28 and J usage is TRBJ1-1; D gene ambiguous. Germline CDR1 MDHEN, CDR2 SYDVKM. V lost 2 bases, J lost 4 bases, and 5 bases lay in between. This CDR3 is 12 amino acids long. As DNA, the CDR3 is TGTGCCAGCAGTTTACCGGGCACTGAAGCTTTCTTT. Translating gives CASSLPGTEAFF.

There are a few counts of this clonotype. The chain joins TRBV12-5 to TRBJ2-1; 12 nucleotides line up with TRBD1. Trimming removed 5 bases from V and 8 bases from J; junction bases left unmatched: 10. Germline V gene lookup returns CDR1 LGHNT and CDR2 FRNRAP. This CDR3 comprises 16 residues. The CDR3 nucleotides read TGTGCTAGTGGTCCCTCCGGGACAGGGGGCGCCGATGAGCAGTTCTTC. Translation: CASGPSGTGGADEQFF.

The chain's CDR3 is CASSLSAGVGYNEQFF. The CDR3 DNA reads TGTGCCAGCAGCTTGTCAGCGGGAGTTGGGTACAATGAGCAGTTCTTC. The chain recombines TRBV7-9 with TRBJ2-1, with TRBD2 identical over 8 bases. V shed 3 bases, J shed 4 bases, and the junction held 8 bases outside the gene matches. The CDR3 has 16 amino acids. CDR1 and CDR2 (germline): SEHNR, FQNEAQ (reference sequence). Using reference TRBV7-9 and TRBJ2-1 for the parts outside the CDR3, the full variable domain is DTGVSQNPRHKITKRGQNVTFRCDPISEHNRLYWYRQTLGQGPEFLTYFQNEAQLEKSRLLSDRFSAERPKGSFSTLEIQRTEQGDSAMYLCASSLSAGVGYNEQFFGPGTRLTVL.

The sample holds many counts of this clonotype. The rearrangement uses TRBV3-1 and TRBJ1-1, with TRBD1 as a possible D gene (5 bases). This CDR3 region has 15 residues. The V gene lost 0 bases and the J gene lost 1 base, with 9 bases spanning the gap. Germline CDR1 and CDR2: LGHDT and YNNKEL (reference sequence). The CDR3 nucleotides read TGTGCCAGCAGCCAAGATTGGAGGGGGAACACTGAAGCTTTCTTT. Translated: CASSQDWRGNTEAFF.

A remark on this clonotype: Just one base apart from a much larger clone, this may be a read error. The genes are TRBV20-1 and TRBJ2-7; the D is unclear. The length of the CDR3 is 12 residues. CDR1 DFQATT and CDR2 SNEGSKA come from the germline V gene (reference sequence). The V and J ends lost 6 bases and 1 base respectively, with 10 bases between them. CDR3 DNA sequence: TGCAGTGCCGACGCGAGGTCCTACGAGCAGTACTTC. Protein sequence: CSADARSYEQYF.

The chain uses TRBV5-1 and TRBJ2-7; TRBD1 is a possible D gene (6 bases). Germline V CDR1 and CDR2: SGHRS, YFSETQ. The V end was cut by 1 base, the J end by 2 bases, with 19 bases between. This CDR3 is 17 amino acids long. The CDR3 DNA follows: TGCGCCAGCAGCTTGTATCCCCCAGGGGTCTCCCCCTACGAGCAGTACTTC. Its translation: CASSLYPPGVSPYEQYF.

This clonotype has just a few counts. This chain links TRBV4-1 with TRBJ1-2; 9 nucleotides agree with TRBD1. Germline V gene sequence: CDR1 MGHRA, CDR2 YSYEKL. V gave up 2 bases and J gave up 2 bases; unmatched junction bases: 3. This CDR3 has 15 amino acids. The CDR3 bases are TGCGCCAGCAGCCAATCACAGGGGGCAAACTATGGCTACACCTTC. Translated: CASSQSQGANYGYTF.

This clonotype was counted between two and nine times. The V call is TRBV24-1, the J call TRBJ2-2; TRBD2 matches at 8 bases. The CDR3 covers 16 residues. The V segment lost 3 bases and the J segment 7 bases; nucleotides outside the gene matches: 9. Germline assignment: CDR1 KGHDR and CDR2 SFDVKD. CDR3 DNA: TGTGCCACCAGTGATCCGAGACTAGCGTTTCACGGGGAGCTGTTTTTT. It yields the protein CATSDPRLAFHGELFF.

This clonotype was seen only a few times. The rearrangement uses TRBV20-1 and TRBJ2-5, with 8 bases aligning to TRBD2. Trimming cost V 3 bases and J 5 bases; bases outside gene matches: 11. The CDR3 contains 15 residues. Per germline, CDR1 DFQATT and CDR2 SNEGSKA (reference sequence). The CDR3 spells CSASLSRGLAETQYF. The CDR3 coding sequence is TGCAGTGCTAGTCTGTCCCGTGGACTAGCTGAGACCCAGTACTTC.

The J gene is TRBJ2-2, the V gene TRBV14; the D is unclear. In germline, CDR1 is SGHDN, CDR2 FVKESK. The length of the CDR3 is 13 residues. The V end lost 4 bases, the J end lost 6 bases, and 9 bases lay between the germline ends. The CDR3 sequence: CASSRNRAGELFF. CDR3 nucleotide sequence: TGTGCCAGCAGCCGCAACCGTGCCGGGGAGCTGTTTTTT.

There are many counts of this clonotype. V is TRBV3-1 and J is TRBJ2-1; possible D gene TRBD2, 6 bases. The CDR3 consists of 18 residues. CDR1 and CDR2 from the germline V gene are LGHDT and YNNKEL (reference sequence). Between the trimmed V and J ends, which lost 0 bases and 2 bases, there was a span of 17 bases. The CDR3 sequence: CASSQDFLSGRTYNEQFF. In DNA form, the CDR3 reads TGTGCCAGCAGCCAAGACTTTCTGAGCGGGCGAACCTACAATGAGCAGTTCTTC.

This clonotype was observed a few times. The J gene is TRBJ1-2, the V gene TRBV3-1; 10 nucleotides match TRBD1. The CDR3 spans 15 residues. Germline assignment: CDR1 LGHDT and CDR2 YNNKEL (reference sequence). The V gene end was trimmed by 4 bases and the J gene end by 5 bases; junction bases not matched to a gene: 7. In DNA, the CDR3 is TGTGCCAGCAGCCGTAATGGGGACAGGGGATATGGCTACACCTTC. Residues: CASSRNGDRGYGYTF. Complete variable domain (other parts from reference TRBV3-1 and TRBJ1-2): DTAVSQTPKYLVTQMGNDKSIKCEQNLGHDTMYWYKQDSKKFLKIMFSYNNKELIINETVPNRFSPKSPDKAHLNLHINSLELGDSAVYFCASSRNGDRGYGYTFGSGTRLTVV.

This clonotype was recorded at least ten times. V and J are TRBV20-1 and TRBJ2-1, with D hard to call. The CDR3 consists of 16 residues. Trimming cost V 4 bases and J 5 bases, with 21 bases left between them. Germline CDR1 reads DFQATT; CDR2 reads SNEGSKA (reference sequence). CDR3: CSAIRPSTRSHNEQFF. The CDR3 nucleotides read TGCAGTGCTATACGTCCTTCTACAAGGTCACACAATGAGCAGTTCTTC.

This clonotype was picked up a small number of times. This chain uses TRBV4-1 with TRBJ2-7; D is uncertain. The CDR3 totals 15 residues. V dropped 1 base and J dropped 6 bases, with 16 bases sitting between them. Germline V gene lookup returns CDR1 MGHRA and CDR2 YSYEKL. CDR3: CASSQAPRSFGEQYF. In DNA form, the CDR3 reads TGCGCCAGCAGCCAAGCGCCAAGGTCGTTCGGCGAGCAGTACTTC.

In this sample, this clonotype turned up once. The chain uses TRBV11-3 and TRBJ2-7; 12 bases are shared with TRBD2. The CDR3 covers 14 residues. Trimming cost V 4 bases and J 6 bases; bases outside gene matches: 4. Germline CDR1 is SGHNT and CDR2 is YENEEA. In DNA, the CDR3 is TGTGCCAGCAGCTACCGACTAGCGGGAGCCGAGCAGTACTTC. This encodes CASSYRLAGAEQYF.